Given below is one T cell receptor beta chain in context. These data originate in a study of cytomegalovirus exposure and HLA in healthy donors. The data were produced by immunoSEQ multiplex PCR, yet TCRdb's version contains in-frame clones alone and is incomplete. The top ten clones hold roughly 0.82% of a sample with over 85,000 clones, about 95% of them seen once. Source material: PBMCs. The source of this sequence is a woman aged 18-29 years in good health and CMV-seronegative.

The CDR3 nucleotides read TGTGCCAGCGGGGGCAGGGGCGAAAAACTGTTTTTT. Its translation is CASGGRGEKLFF. This chain connects TRBV9 to TRBJ1-4; a possible D gene is TRBD1 (6 bases). Germline V gene data show CDR1 as SGDLS and CDR2 as YYNGEE. V was clipped by 7 bases and J by 8 bases, with 12 bases between them. This CDR3 is built from 12 residues. Using reference TRBV9 and TRBJ1-4 for the parts outside the CDR3, the full variable domain is DSGVTQTPKHLITATGQRVTLRCSPRSGDLSVYWYQQSLDQGLQFLIQYYNGEERAKGNILERFSAQQFPDLHSELNLSSLELGDSALYFCASGGRGEKLFFGSGTQLSVL.